This T cell receptor (beta chain) derives from a study of post-analysis software for immune sequencing data. Points from the study as a whole: TRBV5-6, TRBV5-1 and TRBV20-1 were among a few TRBV segments more frequent in patients than controls.

This clonotype was seen only a few times. The target antigen is unknown. An end of the junction does not agree with germline; a read error may underlie this. Libraries were made from TCR beta cDNA, and they carried unique molecular identifiers. TCRdb itself ran the PCR reads through MiXCR, one entry per CDR3 protein. The table lists about 770,000 distinct CDR3 sequences, about 43% of them singletons, with 4.9% in the top ten. From germline, CDR1 is SSHAT and CDR2 FNYEAQ (reference sequence). The CDR3 runs to 13 residues. The gene calls are TRBV7-7 and TRBJ2-5, with 7 nucleotides matching TRBD1. The material sequenced was blood. The clonotype comes from a girl between 10 and 17 years old with multiple sclerosis. The CDR3 here is CASSATGEETQYF. The CDR3 nucleotides read TGTGCTAGCAGCGCAACAGGGGAAGAGACCCAGTACTTC.